The T cell receptor beta chain described here comes from a study of shared clonotypes between healthy human individuals (dated by TCRdb to about 2020). Describing the broader study: The cohort comprised two women and a few men aged 18 to 49 years. The study deeply sequenced blood TCR repertoires of five healthy adults to estimate repertoire size and the extent of clonotype sharing between individuals. To increase sequencing depth and limit assay-specific biases, TCR repertoire library preparation and sequencing were carried out by different laboratories using diverse techniques. For each donor, CD4 naive and CD4 memory were each given three plates, CD8 naive was given two plates, and CD8 memory was given one plate. Per donor, leukapheresis produced somewhere between about 0.94 and 9.5 billion PBMCs.

For the CD8 naive samples, CD45RO-negative cells were positively selected for CCR7, yielding a CD45RA+CCR7+ population from which TemRA cells were excluded. Donors were healthy HIV-negative adults with no recently reported acute infections or vaccinations. Every donor was a Caucasian adult living in Nashville, Tennessee, USA. Blood was obtained by leukapheresis, after which PBMCs were separated by Ficoll-Histopaque density gradient centrifugation and cryopreserved in liquid nitrogen vapor phase. Analytical flow cytometry was used to check the purity and quantity of each magnetically sorted T cell population. Genomic DNA was isolated from every sorted fraction and measured by UV absorbance on a Nanodrop 2000c. General findings and caveats noted by the study authors: Compared with non-shared clonotypes, clonotypes shared by all four sorted-subset donors had higher generation probabilities. Sampling was limited to blood, and TCR repertoires in tissue likely differ from TCR repertoires in blood. Because the study included a small number of donors, the genetic and exposure-history diversity represented was limited. Approximately 5% of naive CD4, 3.5% of naive CD8, roughly 2.4% of memory CD4, and over 0.35% of memory CD8 clonotypes were shared across a few donors. Incomplete sequencing was indicated by rarefaction of sorted-subset datasets, despite the large sequencing depth. Naive subsets generally had larger estimated clonotype richness than memory subsets did. Pairwise subsampling led to the expectation that sequencing depth would affect the degree of clonotype sharing among donors.

Note on this clone: Its target antigen remains unknown. No per-base quality is available; no much larger clone lies one base away.

The CDR3 holds 14 amino acids from the cysteine to the phenylalanine. Only the CDR3 DNA stays, 42 bases, in frame from base 1. For CDR1 and CDR2, the germline V gene (reference sequence) lists SEHNR and FQNEAQ. V loses 8 bases, J loses 4 bases, and the germline ends lie 15 bases apart. Using the deep immunoSEQ assay, TCR CDR3 regions were amplified from genomic DNA by multiplex PCR. For each cell subset, the extracted genomic DNA was distributed evenly across all wells of several immunoSEQ 96-well plates, and each plate served as one replicate. Each replicate PCR for sorted subsets received approximately 220 ng genomic DNA, equal to 30,000 or so T cell genomes. The purified libraries were quantified using a Qubit 3.0 fluorometer, sized with a Bioanalyzer 2100, and then quantified again using the KAPA Library Quantification kit. A separate single-read 150-cycle Illumina NextSeq 550 flow cell was used to sequence each immunoSEQ 96-well plate. The original pipeline was this. The immunoSEQ output contained only junctional sequences without quality scores, so filtering could not match that applied to full-length reads. Sequences were annotated with PyIR, a Python wrapper for IgBLAST v1.9, using IMGT germline references to assign V/J genes and CDR3. Reads with weak V/J assignments (E-value above 1e-6), missing CDR3, stop codons, out-of-frame junctions, or ambiguous translated residues were removed. A V3J clonotype was defined by an identical inferred V gene, J gene, and CDR3 amino acid sequence. The percentage overlap between two repertoires was calculated by dividing the number of shared unique clonotypes by the size of the smaller repertoire. Richness of each repertoire was evaluated using RTK rarefaction, the Chao1 estimator, and Recon v2.1 estimates of unobserved clonotypes. Generation probabilities for all TCRbeta clonotypes obtained by the gDNA method from four donors were computed using OLGA. TCRdb retrieved this table from immuneACCESS and kept in-frame rearrangements only. Not all clones are present; in checked studies, unresolved V genes account for under half, and no reason is known for the remainder. The D gene and trimming were derived from the DNA, and the V and J assignments and clone size from that table. Present in this sample are roughly 2.1 million clones, approximately 94% of which were seen just once. The ten largest account for under 2% of the sample.

Sequenced sample: naive CD8+ T cells from PBMCs. Interpreted using the paper, the cell subset or site label stands for: CD45RA+CCR7+. The chain was built from TRBV7-9 and TRBJ2-1; the best D guess is TRBD1, with 6 bases matching. The origin of this receptor is a man younger than 35 in good health. Some clones in this sample may be carry-over from other donors' samples. CDR3 protein: CASGDGTLYNEQFF. The base sequence is TGTGCCAGCGGCGACGGGACACTATACAATGAGCAGTTCTTC. Extended through the reference TRBV7-9 and TRBJ2-1 proteins, this CDR3 yields the full variable domain: DTGVSQNPRHKITKRGQNVTFRCDPISEHNRLYWYRQTLGQGPEFLTYFQNEAQLEKSRLLSDRFSAERPKGSFSTLEIQRTEQGDSAMYLCASGDGTLYNEQFFGPGTRLTVL.